This TCR beta chain is from a study of graft-versus-host responses after intestinal transplantation. Study-wide context: Recipients obtained multivisceral, liver-intestinal, or isolated intestinal transplants.

Details on this clone: Its antigen is currently unknown.

Study-wide results and caveats: The presence of high graft-versus-host to host-versus-graft clonal ratios in allografts characterized patients with graft-donor T cell macrochimerism. The marrow of recipients harbored GvH clones, and ileum or blood showed some of them first.

Investigators treated the graft tissue so that it released intraepithelial and lamina propria lymphocytes. This CDR3 has 16 amino acids. Germline V gene lookup returns CDR1 MDHEN and CDR2 SYDVKM. V lost 4 bases to trimming and J lost 5 bases; unmatched junction nucleotides: 6. The method was immunoSEQ multiplex PCR; TCRdb's version includes in-frame clones alone and lacks a portion of them. The sample shows some 13,000 clones, 70% to 85% of them seen only once. The J gene is TRBJ2-1, the V gene TRBV28; 12 bases agree with TRBD2. The material sequenced was ileum tissue, taken 16 days after intestinal transplant. The clonotype comes from a human patient who received an intestinal transplant, so some T cells may come from the graft donor. DNA of the CDR3: TGTGCCAGCAGTTCCTGGACTAGCGGGACCCACAATGAGCAGTTCTTC. Amino acids: CASSSWTSGTHNEQFF.